This T cell receptor (beta chain) comes out of a study of siplizumab effects on memory and regulatory T cells. Sequenced by immunoSEQ multiplex PCR; TCRdb stores in-frame clones only, minus some. The sample lists tens of thousands of clones, roughly 94% occurring once. The CDR3 runs 11 residues. Germline V gene sequence: CDR1 SGHRS, CDR2 YFSETQ. The V and J ends lost 1 base and 13 bases respectively, with 9 bases between them. The sequence was obtained from a human donor in good health. V usage is TRBV5-1 and J usage is TRBJ2-1; the D gene is possibly TRBD2 (5 bases). What was sequenced was CD8+ T cells sorted from blood. The CDR3 DNA follows: TGCGCCAGCAGCTTGACCGGACTCCAGTTCTTC. Translation: CASSLTGLQFF.